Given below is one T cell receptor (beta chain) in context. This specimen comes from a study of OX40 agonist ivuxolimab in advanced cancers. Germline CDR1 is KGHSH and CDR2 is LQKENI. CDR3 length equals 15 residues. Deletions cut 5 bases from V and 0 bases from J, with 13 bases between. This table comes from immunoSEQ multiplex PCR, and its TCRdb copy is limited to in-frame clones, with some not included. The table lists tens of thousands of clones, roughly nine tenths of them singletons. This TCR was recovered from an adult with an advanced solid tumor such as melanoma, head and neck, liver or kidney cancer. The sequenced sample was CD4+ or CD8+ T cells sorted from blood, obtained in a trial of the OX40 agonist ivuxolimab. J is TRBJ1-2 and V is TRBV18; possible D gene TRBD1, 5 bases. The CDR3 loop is CASSSGLQANYGYTF. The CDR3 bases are TGTGCCAGCTCATCGGGGCTTCAAGCTAACTATGGCTACACCTTC.